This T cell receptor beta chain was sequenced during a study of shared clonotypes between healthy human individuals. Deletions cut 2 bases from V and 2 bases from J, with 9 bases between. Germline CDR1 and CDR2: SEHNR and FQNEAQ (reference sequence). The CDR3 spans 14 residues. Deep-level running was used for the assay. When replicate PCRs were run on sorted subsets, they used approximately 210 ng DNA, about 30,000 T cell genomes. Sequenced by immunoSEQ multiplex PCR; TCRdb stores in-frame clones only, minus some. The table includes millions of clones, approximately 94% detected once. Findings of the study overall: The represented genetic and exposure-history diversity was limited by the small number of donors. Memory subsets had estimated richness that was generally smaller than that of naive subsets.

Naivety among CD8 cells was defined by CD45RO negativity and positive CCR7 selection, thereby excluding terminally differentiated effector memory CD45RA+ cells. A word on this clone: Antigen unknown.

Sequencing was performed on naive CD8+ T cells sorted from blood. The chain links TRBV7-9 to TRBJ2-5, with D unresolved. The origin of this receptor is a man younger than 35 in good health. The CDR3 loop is CASSLSSLQETQYF. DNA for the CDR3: TGTGCCAGCAGCTTAAGTAGTTTGCAAGAGACCCAGTACTTC.